The following is a TCR beta chain sequence with its context. Its matching antigen is unknown. It was with 60 Vbeta and 13 Jbeta primers that the PCR ran. Clones were read by immunoSEQ multiplex PCR, and TCRdb kept only the in-frame ones, dropping some. This table has about 210,000 clones, more than 70% appearing once. This CDR3 is built from 16 residues. With V trimmed by 4 bases and J by 1 base, 8 bases remained unmatched. From germline, CDR1 is MNHNY and CDR2 SVGAGI (reference sequence). The sample originates from a study of cytomegalovirus exposure and HLA in healthy donors. The study's findings and limits: Presence/absence analyses assumed roughly uniform sequencing depth across donors, which may not hold. Association of a missense DCLRE1C variant with TCR beta V- and J-gene trimming was reported in a later analysis.

This clonotype was obtained from a boy younger than 18 in good health and CMV-seronegative. The V and J genes are TRBV6-6 and TRBJ2-3; 7 nucleotides agree with TRBD2. The material sequenced was PBMCs. CDR3: CASSFGGRGGTDTQYF. The CDR3 nucleotides are TGTGCCAGCAGTTTCGGCGGGAGAGGGGGCACAGATACGCAGTATTTT.